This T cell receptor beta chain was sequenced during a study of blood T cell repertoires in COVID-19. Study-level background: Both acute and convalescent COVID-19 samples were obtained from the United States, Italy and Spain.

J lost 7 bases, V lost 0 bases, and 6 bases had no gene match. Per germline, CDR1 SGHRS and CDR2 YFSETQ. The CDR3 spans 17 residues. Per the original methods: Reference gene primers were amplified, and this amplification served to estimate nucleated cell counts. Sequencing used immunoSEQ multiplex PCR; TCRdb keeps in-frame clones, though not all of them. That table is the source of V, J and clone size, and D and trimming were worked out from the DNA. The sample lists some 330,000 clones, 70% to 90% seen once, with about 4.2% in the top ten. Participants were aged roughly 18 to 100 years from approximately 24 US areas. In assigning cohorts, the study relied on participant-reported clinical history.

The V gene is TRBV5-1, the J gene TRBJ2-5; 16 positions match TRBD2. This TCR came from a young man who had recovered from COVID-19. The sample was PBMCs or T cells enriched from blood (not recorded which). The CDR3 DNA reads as TGCGCCAGCAGCTTGGAAGGGACTAGCGGGAGGGCCTGGACCCAGTACTTC. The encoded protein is CASSLEGTSGRAWTQYF.